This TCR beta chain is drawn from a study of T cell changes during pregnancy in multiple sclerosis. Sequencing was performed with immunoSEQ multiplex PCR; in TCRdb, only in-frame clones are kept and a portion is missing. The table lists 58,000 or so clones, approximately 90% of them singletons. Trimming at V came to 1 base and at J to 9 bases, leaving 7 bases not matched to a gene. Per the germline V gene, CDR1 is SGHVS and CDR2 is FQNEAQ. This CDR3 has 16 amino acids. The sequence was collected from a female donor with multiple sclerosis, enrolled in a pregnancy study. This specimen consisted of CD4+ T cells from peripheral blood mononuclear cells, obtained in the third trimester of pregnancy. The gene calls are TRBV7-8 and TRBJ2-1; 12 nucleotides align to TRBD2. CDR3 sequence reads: CASSLERLAGVVEQFF. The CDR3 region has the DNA TGTGCCAGCAGCTTAGAGCGACTAGCGGGAGTGGTTGAGCAGTTCTTC.